The 8 T cell receptor beta chains given below trace back to one sample, sequenced in a study of post-analysis software for immune sequencing data. Points from the study as a whole: Roughly five TRBV segments appeared more often in patients than in controls, and TRBV5-6, TRBV5-1 and TRBV20-1 were among these.

Incorporated into the TCR beta cDNA libraries were unique molecular identifiers, which served to reduce PCR and sequencing biases. Using its own MiXCR run on the PCR reads, TCRdb lists one record per CDR3 protein. Here the sample spans about 380,000 distinct CDR3 sequences, approximately 38% being singletons. Which antigens these TCRs recognize remains unknown. Material: blood. These receptors all come from a girl aged 10-17 years with multiple sclerosis.

This chain connects TRBV27 to TRBJ2-1; tentative D call: TRBD2 (6 bases). Germline V gives CDR1 MNHEY, CDR2 SMNVEV (reference sequence). Between the trimmed V and J ends, which lost 7 bases and 4 bases, there was a span of 14 bases. The CDR3 has 14 residues. CDR3 region: CASKAAGSYNEQFF. DNA of the CDR3: TGTGCCAGCAAGGCGGCGGGGTCATACAATGAGCAGTTCTTC.

This chain links TRBV14 with TRBJ2-5; no definite D call. Trimming took 0 bases from V and 1 from J, leaving 6 bases between them. CDR1 is SGHDN and CDR2 is FVKESK in the germline V gene. The CDR3 consists of 14 residues. DNA for the CDR3: TGTGCCAGCAGCCAAGATGGGCCCCAAGAGACCCAGTACTTC. Translating gives CASSQDGPQETQYF. Supplemented by reference TRBV14 and TRBJ2-5, the full variable domain reads EAGVTQFPSHSVIEKGQTVTLRCDPISGHDNLYWYRRVMGKEIKFLLHFVKESKQDESGMPNNRFLAERTGGTYSTLKVQPAELEDSGVYFCASSQDGPQETQYFGPGTRLLVL.

The CDR3: CASSEQWSDSYTF. The CDR3 DNA follows: TGCGCCAGCAGCGAACAGTGGAGTGATAGCTACACCTTC. V and J are TRBV5-1 and TRBJ1-2, with D hard to call. From germline, CDR1 is SGHRS and CDR2 YFSETQ. Trimming took 4 bases from V and 9 from J, leaving 16 bases between them. The CDR3 runs 13 residues.

This clonotype was seen only a few times. The J gene is TRBJ2-7, the V gene TRBV20-1, with TRBD2 identical over 7 bases. The V segment lost 3 bases and the J segment 5 bases; nucleotides outside the gene matches: 10. The CDR3 is 14 amino acids. Germline V CDR1 and CDR2: DFQATT, SNEGSKA (reference sequence). The CDR3 spells CSARSSGGWDEQYF. The CDR3 bases are TGCAGTGCTAGGAGTTCGGGGGGATGGGACGAGCAGTACTTC.

Only a few counts were recorded for this clonotype. The chain combines TRBV12-3 or TRBV12-4 with TRBJ2-5; 9 bases are a match to TRBD1. This CDR3 contains 15 residues. V gave up 5 bases and J gave up 4 bases; unmatched junction bases: 8. CDR3 nucleotide sequence: TGTGCCAGCAGTCAGTGGACAGGGGACCCAGAGACCCAGTACTTC. The encoded protein is CASSQWTGDPETQYF.

The chain uses TRBV20-1 and TRBJ1-1, with a possible D match to TRBD1 (6 bases). Germline V lookup: CDR1 DFQATT, CDR2 SNEGSKA (reference sequence). With 4 bases removed from V and 8 bases from J, the gap between germline ends came to 20 bases. CDR3 size: 14 residues. Here the CDR3 DNA reads TGCAGTGCTAAGATACAGGGAAGGGCAACCGAAGCTTTCTTT. Amino acids: CSAKIQGRATEAFF.

This rearrangement joins TRBV20-1 to TRBJ2-3, with TRBD1 as a possible D gene (5 bases). Germline-derived CDR1 and CDR2 are DFQATT and SNEGSKA (reference sequence). This CDR3 is 14 amino acids long. V lost 2 bases and J 0 bases, leaving 9 bases between the germline ends. CDR3 sequence: CSARSRASTDTQYF. CDR3 bases: TGCAGTGCTAGAAGCAGGGCCAGCACAGATACGCAGTATTTT.

The table lists this clonotype with many counts. The V call is TRBV12-3 or TRBV12-4, the J call TRBJ2-7; D may be TRBD1 or TRBD2 (5 bases each). This CDR3 spans 12 amino acids. With 6 bases removed from V and 4 bases from J, the gap between germline ends came to 10 bases. The CDR3 sequence: CASRSRGYEQYF. The CDR3 DNA follows: TGTGCCAGCAGGTCGAGGGGATACGAGCAGTACTTC.